This entry describes one T cell receptor beta chain. This CDR3 is built from 17 residues. This study enrolled people aged 18 to 89 from about 24 US geographic areas. Each participant's cohort was designated according to participant-reported clinical history. Before being deemed recovered, Cohort 3 donors had two negative PCRs, clearance, or symptom resolution. The data derive from a study of blood T cell repertoires in COVID-19. Study at large: The United States, Italy and Spain were the sources of the acute and convalescent COVID-19 samples.

The method was immunoSEQ multiplex PCR; TCRdb's version includes in-frame clones alone and lacks a portion of them. The sample has approximately 200,000 clones, 86% seen once; the top ten hold around 8.6%. The chain joins TRBV21-1 to TRBJ2-7; the table's D call of TRBD2 was not tested on the DNA. TRBV21-1 is a recognized pseudogene. Sequenced sample: PBMCs or T cells enriched from blood (not recorded which). This TCR was sampled from a woman aged 25-40 years who had recovered from COVID-19. CDR3 residues: CASSKALLASGMYEQYF. CDR3 coding DNA: TGTGCCAGCAGCAAAGCGCTTTTAGCTAGCGGGATGTACGAGCAGTACTTC.